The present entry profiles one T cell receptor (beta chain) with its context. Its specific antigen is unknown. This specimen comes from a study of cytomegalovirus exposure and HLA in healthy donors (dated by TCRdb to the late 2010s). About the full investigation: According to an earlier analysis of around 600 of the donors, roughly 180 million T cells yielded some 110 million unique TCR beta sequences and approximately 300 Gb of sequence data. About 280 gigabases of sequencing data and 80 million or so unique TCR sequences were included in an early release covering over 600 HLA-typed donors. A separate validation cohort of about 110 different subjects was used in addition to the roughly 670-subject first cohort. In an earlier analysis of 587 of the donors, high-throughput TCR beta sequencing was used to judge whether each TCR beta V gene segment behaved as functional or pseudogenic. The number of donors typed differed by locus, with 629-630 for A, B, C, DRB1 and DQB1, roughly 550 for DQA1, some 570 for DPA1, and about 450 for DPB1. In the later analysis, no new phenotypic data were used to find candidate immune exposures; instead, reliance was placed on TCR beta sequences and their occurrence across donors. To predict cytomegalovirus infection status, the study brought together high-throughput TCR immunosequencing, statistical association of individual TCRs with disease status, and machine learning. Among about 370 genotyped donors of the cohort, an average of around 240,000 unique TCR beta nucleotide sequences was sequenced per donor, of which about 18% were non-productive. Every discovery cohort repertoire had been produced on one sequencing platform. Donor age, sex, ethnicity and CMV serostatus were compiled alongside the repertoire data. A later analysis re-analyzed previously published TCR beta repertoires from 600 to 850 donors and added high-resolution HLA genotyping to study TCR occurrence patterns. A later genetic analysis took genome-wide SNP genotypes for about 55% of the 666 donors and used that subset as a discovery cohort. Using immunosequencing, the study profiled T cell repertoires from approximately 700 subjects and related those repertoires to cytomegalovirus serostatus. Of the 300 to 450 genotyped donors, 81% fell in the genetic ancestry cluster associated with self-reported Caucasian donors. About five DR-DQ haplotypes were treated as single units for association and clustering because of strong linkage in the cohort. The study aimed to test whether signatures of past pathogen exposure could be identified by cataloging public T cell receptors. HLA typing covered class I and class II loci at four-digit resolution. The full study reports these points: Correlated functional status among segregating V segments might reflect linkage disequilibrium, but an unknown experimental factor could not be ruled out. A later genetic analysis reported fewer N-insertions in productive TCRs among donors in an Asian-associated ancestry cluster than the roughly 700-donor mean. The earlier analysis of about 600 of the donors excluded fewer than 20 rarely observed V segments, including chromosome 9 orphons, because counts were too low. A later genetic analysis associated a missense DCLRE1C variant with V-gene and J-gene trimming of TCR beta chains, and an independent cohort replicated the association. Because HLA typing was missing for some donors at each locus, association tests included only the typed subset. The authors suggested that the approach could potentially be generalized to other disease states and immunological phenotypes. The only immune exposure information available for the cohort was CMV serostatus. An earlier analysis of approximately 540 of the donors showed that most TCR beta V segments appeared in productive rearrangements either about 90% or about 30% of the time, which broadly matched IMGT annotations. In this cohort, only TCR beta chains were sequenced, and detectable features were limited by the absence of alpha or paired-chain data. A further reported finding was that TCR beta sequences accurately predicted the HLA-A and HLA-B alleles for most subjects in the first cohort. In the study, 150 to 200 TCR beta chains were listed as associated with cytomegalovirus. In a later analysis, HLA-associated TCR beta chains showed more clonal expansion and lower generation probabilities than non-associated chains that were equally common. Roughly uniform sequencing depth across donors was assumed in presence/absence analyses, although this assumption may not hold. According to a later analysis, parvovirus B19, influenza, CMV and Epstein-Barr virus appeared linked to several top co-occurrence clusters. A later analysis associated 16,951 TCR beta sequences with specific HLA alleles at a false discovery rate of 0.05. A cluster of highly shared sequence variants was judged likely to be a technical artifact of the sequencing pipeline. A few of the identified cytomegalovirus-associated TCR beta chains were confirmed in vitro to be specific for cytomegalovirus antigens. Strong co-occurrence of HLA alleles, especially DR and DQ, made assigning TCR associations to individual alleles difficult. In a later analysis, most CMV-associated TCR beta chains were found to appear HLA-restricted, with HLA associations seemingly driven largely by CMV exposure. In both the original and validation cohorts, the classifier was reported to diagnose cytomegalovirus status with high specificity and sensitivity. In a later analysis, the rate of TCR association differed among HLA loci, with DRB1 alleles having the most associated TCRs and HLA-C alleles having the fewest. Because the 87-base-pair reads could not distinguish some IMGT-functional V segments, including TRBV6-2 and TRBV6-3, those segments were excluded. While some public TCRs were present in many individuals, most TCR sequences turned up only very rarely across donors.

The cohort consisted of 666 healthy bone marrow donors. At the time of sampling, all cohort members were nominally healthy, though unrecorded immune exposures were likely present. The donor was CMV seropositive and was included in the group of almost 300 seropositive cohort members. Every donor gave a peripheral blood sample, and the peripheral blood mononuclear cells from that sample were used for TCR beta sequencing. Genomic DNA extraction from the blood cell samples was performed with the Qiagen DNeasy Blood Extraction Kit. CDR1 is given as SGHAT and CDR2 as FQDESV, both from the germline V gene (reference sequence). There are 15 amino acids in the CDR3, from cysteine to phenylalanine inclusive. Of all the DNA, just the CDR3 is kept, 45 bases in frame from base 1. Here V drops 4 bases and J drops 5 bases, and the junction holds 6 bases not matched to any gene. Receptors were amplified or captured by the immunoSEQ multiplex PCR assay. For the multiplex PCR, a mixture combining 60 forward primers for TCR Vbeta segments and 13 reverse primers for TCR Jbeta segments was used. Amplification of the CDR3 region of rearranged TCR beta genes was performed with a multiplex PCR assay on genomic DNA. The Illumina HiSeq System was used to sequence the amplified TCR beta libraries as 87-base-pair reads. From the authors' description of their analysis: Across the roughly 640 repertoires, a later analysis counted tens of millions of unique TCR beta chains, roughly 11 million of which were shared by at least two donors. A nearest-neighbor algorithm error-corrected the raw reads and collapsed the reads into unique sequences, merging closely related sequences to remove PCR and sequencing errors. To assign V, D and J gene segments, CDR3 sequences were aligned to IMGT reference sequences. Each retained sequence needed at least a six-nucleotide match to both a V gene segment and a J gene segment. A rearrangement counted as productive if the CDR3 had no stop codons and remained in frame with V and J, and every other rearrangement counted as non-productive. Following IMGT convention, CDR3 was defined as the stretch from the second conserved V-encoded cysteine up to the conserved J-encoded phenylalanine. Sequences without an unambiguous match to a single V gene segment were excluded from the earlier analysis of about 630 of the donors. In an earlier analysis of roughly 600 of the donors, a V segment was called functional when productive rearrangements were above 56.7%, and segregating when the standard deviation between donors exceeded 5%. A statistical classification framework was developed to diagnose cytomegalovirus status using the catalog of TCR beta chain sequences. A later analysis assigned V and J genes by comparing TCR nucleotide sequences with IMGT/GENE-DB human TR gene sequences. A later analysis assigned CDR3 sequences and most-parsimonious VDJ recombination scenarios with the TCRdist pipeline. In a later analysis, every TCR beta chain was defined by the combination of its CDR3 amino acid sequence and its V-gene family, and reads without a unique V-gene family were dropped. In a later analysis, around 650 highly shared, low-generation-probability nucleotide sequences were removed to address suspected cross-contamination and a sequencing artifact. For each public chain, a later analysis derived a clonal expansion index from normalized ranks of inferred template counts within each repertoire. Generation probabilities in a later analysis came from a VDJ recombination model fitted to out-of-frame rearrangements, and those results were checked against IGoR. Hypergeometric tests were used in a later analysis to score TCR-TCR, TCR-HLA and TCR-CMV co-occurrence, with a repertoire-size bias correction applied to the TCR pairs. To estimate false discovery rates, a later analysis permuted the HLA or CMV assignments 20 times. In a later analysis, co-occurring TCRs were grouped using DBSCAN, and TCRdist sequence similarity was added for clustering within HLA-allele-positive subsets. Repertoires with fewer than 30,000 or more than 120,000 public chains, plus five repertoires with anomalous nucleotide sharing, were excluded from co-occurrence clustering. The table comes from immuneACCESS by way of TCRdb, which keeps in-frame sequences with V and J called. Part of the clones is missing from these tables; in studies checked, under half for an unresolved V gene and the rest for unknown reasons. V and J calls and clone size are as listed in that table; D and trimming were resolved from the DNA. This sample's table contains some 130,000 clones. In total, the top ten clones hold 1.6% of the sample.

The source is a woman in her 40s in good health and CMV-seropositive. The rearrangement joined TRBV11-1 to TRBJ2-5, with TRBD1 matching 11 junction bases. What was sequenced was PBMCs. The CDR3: CASSSGTGGPETQYF. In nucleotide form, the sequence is TGTGCCAGCAGCTCTGGGACAGGGGGTCCCGAGACCCAGTACTTC. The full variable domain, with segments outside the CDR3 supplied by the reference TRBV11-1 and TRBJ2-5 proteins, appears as EAEVAQSPRYKITEKSQAVAFWCDPISGHATLYWYRQILGQGPELLVQFQDESVVDDSQLPKDRFSAERLKGVDSTLKIQPAELGDSAMYLCASSSGTGGPETQYFGPGTRLLVL.